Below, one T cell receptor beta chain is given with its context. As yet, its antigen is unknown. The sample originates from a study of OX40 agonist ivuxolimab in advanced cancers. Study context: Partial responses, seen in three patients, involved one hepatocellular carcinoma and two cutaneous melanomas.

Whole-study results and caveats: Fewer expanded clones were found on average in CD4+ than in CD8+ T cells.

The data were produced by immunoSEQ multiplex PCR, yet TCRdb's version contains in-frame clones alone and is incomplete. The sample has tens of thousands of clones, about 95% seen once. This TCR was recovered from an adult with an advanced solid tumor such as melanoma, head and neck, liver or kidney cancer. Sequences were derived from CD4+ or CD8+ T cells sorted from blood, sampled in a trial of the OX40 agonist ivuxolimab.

The CDR3 is CASSRDRARNSPLHF. DNA of the CDR3: TGTGCCAGCAGTCGAGACAGGGCGAGGAATTCACCCCTCCACTTT. This sequence joins TRBV28 and TRBJ1-6, with TRBD1 matching over 7 bases. Losses at the gene ends were 5 bases for V and 7 bases for J; bases not matched to a gene: 8. Germline V gene data show CDR1 as MDHEN and CDR2 as SYDVKM. The CDR3 has 15 amino acids.